This entry features one T cell receptor (beta chain) sequence. This clone was picked up a small number of times. Its binding antigen is unknown. No much larger clone exists at a distance of one base, and base qualities are not known. The cohort consisted of fewer than 700 healthy bone marrow donors. At the time of sampling, every cohort member was nominally healthy, though immune exposures that went unrecorded were likely present. The donor was CMV seronegative and belonged to the group of more than 300 seronegative cohort members. Each donor provided a peripheral blood sample, and peripheral blood mononuclear cells were used for TCR beta sequencing. Genomic DNA was extracted from the blood cell samples with the Qiagen DNeasy Blood Extraction Kit. This sample is part of a study of cytomegalovirus exposure and HLA in healthy donors (dated by TCRdb to about 2017). Regarding the complete study: An earlier analysis of 587 of the donors reported 250 to 350 Gb of sequence data and roughly 110 million unique TCR beta sequences from about 200 million T cells. Roughly 300 gigabases of sequencing data and 70 million to 100 million unique TCR sequences made up an early release that covered under 750 HLA-typed donors. Of the 300 to 500 genotyped donors, 65% to 90% were placed in the genetic ancestry cluster associated with self-reported Caucasian donors. The study aimed to test whether cataloging public T cell receptors could reveal signatures of past pathogen exposure. The T cell repertoires of under 750 subjects were profiled by immunosequencing and related to cytomegalovirus serostatus. Along with the roughly 710-subject first cohort, a separate validation cohort of around 110 different subjects was used. High-throughput TCR immunosequencing, statistical association of individual TCRs with disease status, and machine learning were combined to predict cytomegalovirus infection status. In a later analysis, previously published TCR beta repertoires from more than 500 donors were re-analyzed and high-resolution HLA genotyping was added so that TCR occurrence patterns could be studied. The later analysis used no new phenotypic data to find candidate immune exposures, relying instead on TCR beta sequences and their occurrence across donors. An earlier analysis of approximately 630 of the donors applied high-throughput TCR beta sequencing to assess whether each TCR beta V gene segment acted as functional or pseudogenic. Alongside the repertoire data, information on donor age, sex, ethnicity and CMV serostatus was compiled. A later genetic analysis used genome-wide SNP genotypes for about 55% of the 666 donors, treating that subset as a discovery cohort. Every repertoire in the discovery cohort had been generated on one and the same sequencing platform. Both class I and class II loci were covered by HLA typing, at four-digit resolution. Typing coverage varied by locus: roughly 620-630 donors for A, B, C, DRB1 and DQB1; more than 500 for DQA1; over 600 for DPA1; 450 to 480 for DPB1. Several DR-DQ haplotypes were treated as single units for association and clustering because of strong linkage in the cohort. Across approximately 420 genotyped donors of the cohort, an average of about 240,000 unique TCR beta nucleotide sequences per donor were sequenced, and around 19% of those sequences were non-productive. What the study reported, not specific to this receptor: A total of 150 or so TCR beta chains were listed by the study as associated with cytomegalovirus. A later analysis found that most CMV-associated TCR beta chains appeared HLA-restricted, with HLA associations seemingly driven largely by CMV exposure. The only immune exposure information available for the cohort was CMV serostatus. An association between a missense DCLRE1C variant and V-gene and J-gene trimming of TCR beta chains was found in a later genetic analysis and replicated in an independent cohort. According to the authors, the approach could potentially be generalized to other disease states and immunological phenotypes. A later analysis reported that several top co-occurrence clusters appeared linked to parvovirus B19, influenza, CMV and Epstein-Barr virus. Because some donors lacked HLA typing at each locus, the association tests relied only on the typed subset. Across donors, most TCR sequences were observed very rarely, whereas some public TCRs were present in many individuals. Strong co-occurrence of HLA alleles, especially DR and DQ, made assigning TCR associations to individual alleles difficult. A further reported finding was that TCR beta sequences accurately predicted the HLA-A and HLA-B alleles for most subjects in the first cohort. Fewer than 20 rarely observed V segments, including chromosome 9 orphons, were excluded from the earlier analysis of just under 600 of the donors because counts were too low. A few of the identified cytomegalovirus-associated TCR beta chains were confirmed in vitro to be specific for cytomegalovirus antigens. In both the original and validation cohorts, the classifier was reported to diagnose cytomegalovirus status with high specificity and sensitivity. The 87-base-pair reads could not distinguish some IMGT-functional V segments, including TRBV6-2 and TRBV6-3, so those segments were excluded. In a later genetic analysis, fewer N-insertions in productive TCRs were reported among donors in an Asian-associated ancestry cluster than the roughly 700-donor mean. The cohort was sequenced for TCR beta chains only, and without alpha or paired-chain data the features that could be detected were limited. Roughly uniform sequencing depth across donors was assumed in presence/absence analyses, although this assumption may not hold. A cluster of highly shared sequence variants was judged likely to be a technical artifact of the sequencing pipeline. In a later analysis, around 17,000 TCR beta sequences were associated with specific HLA alleles at a false discovery rate of 0.05. Linkage disequilibrium might explain the correlated functional status among segregating V segments, but an unknown experimental factor could not be excluded. In an earlier analysis of approximately 590 of the donors, most TCR beta V segments appeared in productive rearrangements about 90% or about 30% of the time, broadly matching IMGT annotations. A later analysis found that TCR association rates varied across HLA loci, with DRB1 alleles showing the most associated TCRs and HLA-C alleles the fewest. Compared with equally common non-associated chains, HLA-associated TCR beta chains in a later analysis were more clonally expanded and had lower generation probabilities.

The trim is 6 bases for V and 2 bases for J, with a gap of 20 bases between the germline ends. CDR1 is given as SNHLY and CDR2 as FYNNEI, both from the germline V gene. The CDR3 numbers 17 residues from cysteine through phenylalanine. Only the CDR3 region is kept as DNA, spanning 51 bases read in frame from base 1. The library was prepared using the immunoSEQ multiplex PCR assay. For the multiplex PCR, a mixture combining 60 forward primers for TCR Vbeta segments and 13 reverse primers for TCR Jbeta segments was used. Amplification of the CDR3 region of rearranged TCR beta genes was performed with a multiplex PCR assay on genomic DNA. On the Illumina HiSeq System, the amplified TCR beta libraries were sequenced as 87-base-pair reads. The study's processing was this. A later analysis counted some 74 million unique TCR beta chains across the 670 or so repertoires, and around 9.9 million of these chains were shared by at least two donors. Raw reads were error-corrected and collapsed into unique sequences by a nearest-neighbor algorithm in which closely related sequences were merged to remove PCR and sequencing errors. V, D and J gene segments were assigned by aligning CDR3 sequences to IMGT reference sequences. For a sequence to be retained, at least a six-nucleotide match to both a V gene segment and a J gene segment was required. Rearrangements were called productive when the CDR3 lacked stop codons and stayed in frame with V and J; all others were non-productive. Following IMGT convention, CDR3 was defined as the stretch from the second conserved V-encoded cysteine to the conserved J-encoded phenylalanine. The earlier analysis of approximately 590 of the donors excluded any sequence lacking an unambiguous match to a single V gene segment. In an earlier analysis of 587 of the donors, V segments were called functional above 56.7% productive rearrangements and were called segregating when the between-donor standard deviation exceeded 5%. A statistical classification framework was developed to diagnose cytomegalovirus status using the catalog of TCR beta chain sequences. V and J gene assignment, in a later analysis, came from comparing TCR nucleotide sequences with IMGT/GENE-DB human TR gene sequences. A later analysis assigned CDR3 sequences and most-parsimonious VDJ recombination scenarios with the TCRdist pipeline. In a later analysis, each TCR beta chain was defined by its CDR3 amino acid sequence together with its V-gene family, and reads without a unique V-gene family were excluded. To address suspected cross-contamination and a sequencing artifact, a later analysis removed over 500 highly shared, low-generation-probability nucleotide sequences. A later analysis calculated a clonal expansion index for each public chain from normalized within-repertoire ranks of inferred template counts. A later analysis computed generation probabilities with a VDJ recombination model fitted to out-of-frame rearrangements, and checked the results against IGoR. A later analysis scored TCR-TCR, TCR-HLA and TCR-CMV co-occurrence with hypergeometric tests, applying a repertoire-size bias correction to TCR pairs. A later analysis estimated false discovery rates by permuting HLA or CMV assignments 20 times. In a later analysis, co-occurring TCRs were grouped with DBSCAN, and TCRdist sequence similarity was added when clustering was performed within HLA-allele-positive subsets. Co-occurrence clustering excluded repertoires with fewer than 30,000 or more than 120,000 public chains, plus five with anomalous nucleotide sharing. TCRdb's version of the immuneACCESS table is confined to in-frame rearrangements and falls short of the full clone set. An unresolved V gene accounts for under half of the shortfall where checked; the remainder is of unknown origin. V, J and clone size reflect that table, while D and trimming were determined from the DNA. The table for this sample lists 150,000 to 200,000 clones; around four fifths of them were counted only once. The top ten clones comprise around 1.9% of the sample.

Specimen: PBMCs. The sequence links TRBV2 to TRBJ2-1; the D region possibly corresponds to TRBD2 (6 bases align). The receptor was derived from a woman between 18 and 29 years old in good health and CMV-seronegative. The bases are TGTGCCAGCAGCCCTTGGACTATCCAGTCCCCCTACAATGAGCAGTTCTTC. Its product reads: CASSPWTIQSPYNEQFF.